The following is a T cell receptor beta chain sequence with its context. This sample was taken from a study of blood T cell repertoires in COVID-19. For the study at large: Whether acute or convalescent, the COVID-19 samples came from the United States, Italy and Spain. Sample material is recorded as cDNA or gDNA derived from T cells, B-cell-depleted T cells, or PBMCs.

Per the study methods: Estimates of nucleated cell counts were drawn from the amplification of reference gene primers. Assay: immunoSEQ multiplex PCR; the TCRdb copy retains only in-frame clones and omits some. V, J and clone size were drawn from that table, and D and trimming were deduced from the DNA. The sample consists of about 190,000 clones, under 90% of them appearing once. This clonotype was sampled from a human donor in a cohort sampled during active COVID-19. The specimen was peripheral blood.

The CDR3 here is CSVARTARPYEQYF. In DNA form, the CDR3 reads TGCAGCGTTGCCCGGACAGCGCGACCGTACGAGCAGTACTTC. This chain joins TRBV29-1 and TRBJ2-7, with D tentatively TRBD1 (6 bases). CDR1 and CDR2 from the germline V gene are SQVTM and ANQGSEA. The CDR3 consists of 14 residues. Trimming removed 4 bases at V and 4 bases at J, with 17 bases between.